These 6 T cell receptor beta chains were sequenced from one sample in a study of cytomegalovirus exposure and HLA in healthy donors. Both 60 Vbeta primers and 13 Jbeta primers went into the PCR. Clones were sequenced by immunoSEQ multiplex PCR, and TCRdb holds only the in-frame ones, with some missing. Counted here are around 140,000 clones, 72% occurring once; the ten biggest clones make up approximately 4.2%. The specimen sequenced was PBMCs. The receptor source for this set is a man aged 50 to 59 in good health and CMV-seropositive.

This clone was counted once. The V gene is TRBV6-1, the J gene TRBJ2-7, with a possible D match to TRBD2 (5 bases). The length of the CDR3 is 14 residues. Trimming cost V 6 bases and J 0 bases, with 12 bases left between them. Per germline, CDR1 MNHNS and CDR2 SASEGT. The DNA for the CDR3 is TGTGCCAGCAGCCTGGACTTGTTCTCCTACGAGCAGTACTTC. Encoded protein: CASSLDLFSYEQYF.

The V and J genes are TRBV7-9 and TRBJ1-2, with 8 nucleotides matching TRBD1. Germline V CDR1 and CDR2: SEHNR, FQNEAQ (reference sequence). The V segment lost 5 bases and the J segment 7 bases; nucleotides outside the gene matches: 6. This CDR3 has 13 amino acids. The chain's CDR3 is CASSTDRDLGYTF. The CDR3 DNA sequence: TGTGCCAGCAGCACGGACAGGGACCTTGGCTACACCTTC.

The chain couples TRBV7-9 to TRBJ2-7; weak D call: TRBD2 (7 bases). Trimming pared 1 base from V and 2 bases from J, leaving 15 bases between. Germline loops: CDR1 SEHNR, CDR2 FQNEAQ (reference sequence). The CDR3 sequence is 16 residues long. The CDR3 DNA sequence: TGTGCCAGCAGCTTAGTGGCGGGGGCGGGCACCTACGAGCAGTACTTC. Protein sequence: CASSLVAGAGTYEQYF.

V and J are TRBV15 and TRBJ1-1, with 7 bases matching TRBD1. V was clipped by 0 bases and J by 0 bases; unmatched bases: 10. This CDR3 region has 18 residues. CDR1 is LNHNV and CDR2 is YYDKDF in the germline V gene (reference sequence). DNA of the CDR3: TGTGCCACCAGCAGAGATAGGAGACAGGGCTACATGAACACTGAAGCTTTCTTT. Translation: CATSRDRRQGYMNTEAFF.

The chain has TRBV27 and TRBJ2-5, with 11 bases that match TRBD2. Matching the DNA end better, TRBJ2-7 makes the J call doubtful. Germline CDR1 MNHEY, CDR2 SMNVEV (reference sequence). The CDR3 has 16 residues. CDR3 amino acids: CASRKAGTSGTYEQYF. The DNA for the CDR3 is TGTGCCAGCAGGAAGGCCGGGACTAGCGGAACCTACGAGCAGTACTTC.

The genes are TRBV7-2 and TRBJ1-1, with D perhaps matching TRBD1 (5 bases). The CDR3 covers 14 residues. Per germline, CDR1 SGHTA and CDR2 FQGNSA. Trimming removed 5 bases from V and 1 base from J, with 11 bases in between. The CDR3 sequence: CASSPRRGNTEAFF. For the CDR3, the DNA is TGTGCCAGCAGCCCGCGGAGGGGGAACACTGAAGCTTTCTTT. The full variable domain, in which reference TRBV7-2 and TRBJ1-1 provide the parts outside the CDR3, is GAGVSQSPSNKVTEKGKDVELRCDPISGHTALYWYRQSLGQGLEFLIYFQGNSAPDKSGLPSDRFSAERTGGSVSTLTIQRTQQEDSAVYLCASSPRRGNTEAFFGQGTRLTVV.